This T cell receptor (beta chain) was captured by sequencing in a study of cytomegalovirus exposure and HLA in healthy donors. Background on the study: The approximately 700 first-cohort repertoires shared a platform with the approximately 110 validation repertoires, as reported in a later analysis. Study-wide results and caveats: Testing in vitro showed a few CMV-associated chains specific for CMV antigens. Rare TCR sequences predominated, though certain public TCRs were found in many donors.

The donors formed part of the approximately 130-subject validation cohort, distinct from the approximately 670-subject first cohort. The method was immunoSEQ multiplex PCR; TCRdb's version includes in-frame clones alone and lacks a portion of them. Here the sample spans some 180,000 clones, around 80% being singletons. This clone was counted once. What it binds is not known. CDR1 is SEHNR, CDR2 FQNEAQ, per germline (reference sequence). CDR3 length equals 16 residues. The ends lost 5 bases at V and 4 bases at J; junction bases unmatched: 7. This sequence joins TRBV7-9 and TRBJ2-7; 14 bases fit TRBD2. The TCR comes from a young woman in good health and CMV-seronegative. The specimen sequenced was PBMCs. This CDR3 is CASSPGLAGEAYEQYF. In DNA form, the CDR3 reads TGTGCCAGCAGCCCGGGACTAGCGGGAGAGGCATACGAGCAGTACTTC.